This entry describes one T cell receptor (beta chain). No antigen is known for it. At the DNA level, this CDR3 is encoded by other sequences in the same sample as well. This sample was included in a study of shared clonotypes between healthy human individuals. Positive CCR7 selection of CD45RO-negative cells yielded the naive CD8 cells, and terminally differentiated effector memory CD45RA+ cells were excluded. V shed 0 bases and J shed 5 bases, with 7 bases lying between them. Per the germline V gene, CDR1 is KGHSH and CDR2 is LQKENI. The CDR3 consists of 14 residues. Libraries were prepared by immunoSEQ multiplex PCR; TCRdb keeps only in-frame clonotypes and omits some of them. Of some 2 million clones detected, about 94% appear once; the ten largest clones hold 1% to 1.5%. Overall study results and limits: Memory subsets generally showed smaller estimated richness than naive subsets did.

This TCR was recovered from a man between 18 and 29 years old in good health. The sequenced sample was naive CD8+ T cells sorted from blood. This chain connects TRBV18 to TRBJ2-2; D may be TRBD2 (5 bases). The CDR3 sequence: CASSPPGGTGELFF. Written as DNA, the CDR3 is TGTGCCAGCTCACCACCGGGCGGGACCGGGGAGCTGTTTTTT.